A selection of T cell receptor beta chains follows, all from one sample in a study of T-cell memory formation after mild COVID-19. In TCRdb, the 5' RACE reads were re-called with MiXCR into one record per CDR3 protein. Of about 110,000 distinct CDR3 sequences detected, roughly 19% appear once; the ten largest clones hold around 5.1%. Source material: PBMCs or a T cell subset sorted from them (not recorded which). The receptors were sampled from a man aged 18 to 29 who had mild COVID-19 (a few samples of this study predate the infection). Cell type and time point are not known. The CDR3 runs from the conserved cysteine through the conserved F or W. The order of the fields is V gene, J gene, clone size, D gene, CDR3 DNA, CDR3 protein. The D gene is left open where the match is weak. Clone size is shown for a subset of rows, as once, few, many or a class of expanded clone.

v_call: TRBV5-1; j_call: TRBJ2-1; clone_size: .; d_call: .; cdr3_nt: TGCGCCAGCAGCTTGGAATCCGCCCCAACACCCAGTGAGCAGTTCTTC; cdr3_aa: CASSLESAPTPSEQFF
v_call: TRBV27; j_call: TRBJ2-1; clone_size: many; d_call: .; cdr3_nt: TGTGCCAGCAGTGAGGACAGCTCCTACAATGAGCAGTTCTTC; cdr3_aa: CASSEDSSYNEQFF
v_call: TRBV20-1; j_call: TRBJ1-5; clone_size: few; d_call: .; cdr3_nt: TGCAGTGCCCCAAACCAGGGTTACCCCCAGCATTTT; cdr3_aa: CSAPNQGYPQHF
v_call: TRBV15; j_call: TRBJ2-5; clone_size: once; d_call: .; cdr3_nt: TGTGCCACCAGCAGAGTCGGAGAGACCCAGTACTTC; cdr3_aa: CATSRVGETQYF
v_call: TRBV9; j_call: TRBJ2-2; clone_size: .; d_call: .; cdr3_nt: TGTGCCAGCAGCCTTGACCGTCTCGGGGAGCTGTTTTTT; cdr3_aa: CASSLDRLGELFF
v_call: TRBV7-9; j_call: TRBJ2-2; clone_size: many; d_call: TRBD2; cdr3_nt: TGTGCCAGCAGACCTGGACTAGCGGGCACCGGGGAGCTGTTTTTT; cdr3_aa: CASRPGLAGTGELFF
v_call: TRBV12-3/TRBV12-4; j_call: TRBJ2-2; clone_size: .; d_call: .; cdr3_nt: TGTGCCAGCAGTTTAGGACTAGTGACCACCGGGGAGCTGTTTTTT; cdr3_aa: CASSLGLVTTGELFF
v_call: TRBV7-9; j_call: TRBJ2-5; clone_size: .; d_call: .; cdr3_nt: TGTGCCAGCAGCCGACCAAAAGGGACGGAGCAAGAGACCCAGTACTTC; cdr3_aa: CASSRPKGTEQETQYF
v_call: TRBV7-8; j_call: TRBJ2-1; clone_size: .; d_call: .; cdr3_nt: TGTGCCAGCGCCAGACTAGGGAGCTACAATGAGCAGTTCTTC; cdr3_aa: CASARLGSYNEQFF
v_call: TRBV5-1; j_call: TRBJ2-2; clone_size: .; d_call: .; cdr3_nt: TGCGCCAGCAGCTACACAGGGAACACCGGGGAGCTGTTTTTT; cdr3_aa: CASSYTGNTGELFF
v_call: TRBV7-6; j_call: TRBJ2-5; clone_size: few; d_call: .; cdr3_nt: TGTGCCAGCAGCTTAGCATTCGCGTACCAAGAGACCCAGTACTTC; cdr3_aa: CASSLAFAYQETQYF
v_call: TRBV7-2; j_call: TRBJ1-6; clone_size: .; d_call: TRBD1; cdr3_nt: TGTGCCAGCAGTAGGGACAGCTCCTATAATTCACCCCTCCACTTT; cdr3_aa: CASSRDSSYNSPLHF
v_call: TRBV7-7; j_call: TRBJ2-3; clone_size: few; d_call: TRBD2; cdr3_nt: TGTGCTAGCAGCTTAGCGGGGGCCTACACAGATACGCAGTATTTT; cdr3_aa: CASSLAGAYTDTQYF
v_call: TRBV5-1; j_call: TRBJ2-4; clone_size: few; d_call: TRBD1; cdr3_nt: TGCGCCAGCAGCCCGGGGACAGGGCACAGCAAAAACATTCAGTACTTC; cdr3_aa: CASSPGTGHSKNIQYF
v_call: TRBV12-3/TRBV12-4; j_call: TRBJ2-4; clone_size: .; d_call: .; cdr3_nt: TGTGCCAGCGCGGCGGAGCACGGGGACATTCAGTACTTC; cdr3_aa: CASAAEHGDIQYF
v_call: TRBV29-1; j_call: TRBJ2-5; clone_size: .; d_call: TRBD1; cdr3_nt: TGCAGCGTTGTCCCGGGACAGTCGCAAGAGACCCAGTACTTC; cdr3_aa: CSVVPGQSQETQYF
v_call: TRBV12-3/TRBV12-4; j_call: TRBJ1-5; clone_size: few; d_call: .; cdr3_nt: TGTGCCAGCAGTTTAACACTTCCGGACCAGCCCCAGCATTTT; cdr3_aa: CASSLTLPDQPQHF
v_call: TRBV28; j_call: TRBJ2-7; clone_size: few; d_call: TRBD1; cdr3_nt: TGTGCCAGCAGTTTGCCCGGACAGGGGATCTACGAGCAGTACTTC; cdr3_aa: CASSLPGQGIYEQYF
v_call: TRBV5-1; j_call: TRBJ2-1; clone_size: .; d_call: .; cdr3_nt: TGCGCCAGCAGCAGGGAGAGCTCCTACAATGAGCAGTTCTTC; cdr3_aa: CASSRESSYNEQFF
v_call: TRBV2; j_call: TRBJ2-2; clone_size: .; d_call: .; cdr3_nt: TGTGCCAGCAGTGACTTTACCGGGGAGCTGTTTTTT; cdr3_aa: CASSDFTGELFF
v_call: TRBV7-9; j_call: TRBJ1-4; clone_size: .; d_call: .; cdr3_nt: TGTGCCAGCAGCCAACACCAGAGTAATGAAAAACTGTTTTTT; cdr3_aa: CASSQHQSNEKLFF
v_call: TRBV6-5; j_call: TRBJ1-6; clone_size: few; d_call: .; cdr3_nt: TGTGCCAGCAGTTACGAGGGTAATTCACCCCTCCACTTT; cdr3_aa: CASSYEGNSPLHF
v_call: TRBV20-1; j_call: TRBJ1-1; clone_size: .; d_call: .; cdr3_nt: TGCAGTGCTAGGTGGGCAGAAGCTTTCTTT; cdr3_aa: CSARWAEAFF
v_call: TRBV20-1; j_call: TRBJ2-5; clone_size: .; d_call: TRBD1; cdr3_nt: TGCAGTGTGAGGGGGCCCCAGGATTTAGAGACCCAGTACTTC; cdr3_aa: CSVRGPQDLETQYF
v_call: TRBV2; j_call: TRBJ2-5; clone_size: few; d_call: TRBD2; cdr3_nt: TGTGCCAGCCGACGGACTAGCGGGGGGGCCGCGGAGACCCAGTACTTC; cdr3_aa: CASRRTSGGAAETQYF
v_call: TRBV12-3/TRBV12-4; j_call: TRBJ1-2; clone_size: .; d_call: .; cdr3_nt: TGTGCCAGCAGGAGGGGCAGGGTCGGCTATGGCTACACCTTC; cdr3_aa: CASRRGRVGYGYTF
v_call: TRBV5-1; j_call: TRBJ2-5; clone_size: few; d_call: .; cdr3_nt: TGCGCCAGCAGCCCCCAGTCGGGGGAGGTGACCCAGTACTTC; cdr3_aa: CASSPQSGEVTQYF
v_call: TRBV5-5; j_call: TRBJ1-5; clone_size: .; d_call: .; cdr3_nt: TGTGCCAGCAGCTTGTGGGGGGCGAGCAATCAGCCCCAGCATTTT; cdr3_aa: CASSLWGASNQPQHF
v_call: TRBV11-2; j_call: TRBJ1-2; clone_size: .; d_call: .; cdr3_nt: TGTGCCAGCAGCCGGGACCGCGGCAACTATGGCTACACCTTC; cdr3_aa: CASSRDRGNYGYTF
v_call: TRBV12-3/TRBV12-4; j_call: TRBJ2-3; clone_size: few; d_call: .; cdr3_nt: TGTGCCAGCAACCCTGGCACAGATACGCAGTATTTT; cdr3_aa: CASNPGTDTQYF
v_call: TRBV7-9; j_call: TRBJ1-4; clone_size: .; d_call: .; cdr3_nt: TGTGCCAGCAGCTTAAGGCAGGATAATGAAAAACTGTTTTTT; cdr3_aa: CASSLRQDNEKLFF
v_call: TRBV2; j_call: TRBJ2-3; clone_size: .; d_call: TRBD2; cdr3_nt: TGTGCCAGCAGTGACAGGCGGGGGGGCACAGATACGCAGTATTTT; cdr3_aa: CASSDRRGGTDTQYF
v_call: TRBV3-1; j_call: TRBJ2-5; clone_size: few; d_call: .; cdr3_nt: TGTGCCAGCAGCCAAGATTTGGTGACCCAGTACTTC; cdr3_aa: CASSQDLVTQYF
v_call: TRBV7-2; j_call: TRBJ2-7; clone_size: .; d_call: .; cdr3_nt: TGTGCCAGCAGCTTAGCGCCGACAGGCTACTACGAGCAGTACTTC; cdr3_aa: CASSLAPTGYYEQYF
v_call: TRBV18; j_call: TRBJ2-2; clone_size: .; d_call: TRBD1; cdr3_nt: TGTGCCAGCTCACCACAGGGGGCCGGCGGGGAGCTGTTTTTT; cdr3_aa: CASSPQGAGGELFF
v_call: TRBV6-2/TRBV6-3; j_call: TRBJ1-2; clone_size: .; d_call: .; cdr3_nt: TGTGCCAGCAGCTTCAGAGGGTTACCTGGCTACACCTTC; cdr3_aa: CASSFRGLPGYTF
v_call: TRBV7-2; j_call: TRBJ1-4; clone_size: .; d_call: .; cdr3_nt: TGTGCCAGCAGCTTTGGGGTCGGTGAAAAACTGTTTTTT; cdr3_aa: CASSFGVGEKLFF
v_call: TRBV5-1; j_call: TRBJ2-1; clone_size: .; d_call: TRBD1; cdr3_nt: TGCGCCAGCAGCTTGGCCAGGACAGGGGGTATGGATGAGCAGTTCTTC; cdr3_aa: CASSLARTGGMDEQFF
v_call: TRBV20-1; j_call: TRBJ1-6; clone_size: .; d_call: .; cdr3_nt: TGCAGTGCTAGATTGGCAGGGTGGCATTCACCCCTCCACTTT; cdr3_aa: CSARLAGWHSPLHF
v_call: TRBV20-1; j_call: TRBJ1-1; clone_size: few; d_call: .; cdr3_nt: TGCAGTGCTAGAGGGGGAAATACTGAAGCTTTCTTT; cdr3_aa: CSARGGNTEAFF
v_call: TRBV4-1; j_call: TRBJ1-2; clone_size: .; d_call: TRBD1; cdr3_nt: TGCGCCAGCAGCCAAGAACCGGGACAGGGAATCTATGGCTACACCTTC; cdr3_aa: CASSQEPGQGIYGYTF
v_call: TRBV7-9; j_call: TRBJ2-5; clone_size: many; d_call: .; cdr3_nt: TGTGCCAGCAGCTTAGCCACCGGGACCGGCCCCCAGTACTTC; cdr3_aa: CASSLATGTGPQYF
v_call: TRBV7-2; j_call: TRBJ2-1; clone_size: few; d_call: .; cdr3_nt: TGTGCCAGCAGCTTCCTTCGACAGGTGCGTTCCTACAATGAGCAGTTCTTC; cdr3_aa: CASSFLRQVRSYNEQFF
v_call: TRBV5-5; j_call: TRBJ2-3; clone_size: few; d_call: TRBD2; cdr3_nt: TGTGCCAGCACCCGTCCTCTAGCGGGGGAGACAGATACGCAGTATTTT; cdr3_aa: CASTRPLAGETDTQYF
v_call: TRBV4-3; j_call: TRBJ2-4; clone_size: few; d_call: .; cdr3_nt: TGCGCCAGCAGAGGGGGGCTAGGGGAAAACATTCAGTACTTC; cdr3_aa: CASRGGLGENIQYF
v_call: TRBV5-1; j_call: TRBJ2-5; clone_size: many; d_call: .; cdr3_nt: TGCGCCAGCAGCTTGGGAGGGGGTCTCCAAGAGACCCAGTACTTC; cdr3_aa: CASSLGGGLQETQYF
v_call: TRBV10-3; j_call: TRBJ1-6; clone_size: .; d_call: .; cdr3_nt: TGTGCCATCAGACATAACTATAATTCACCCCTCCACTTT; cdr3_aa: CAIRHNYNSPLHF
v_call: TRBV7-2; j_call: TRBJ1-5; clone_size: .; d_call: TRBD1; cdr3_nt: TGTGCCAGCAGCTTAGACCGGGACAGGGGGAATCAGCCCCAGCATTTT; cdr3_aa: CASSLDRDRGNQPQHF
v_call: TRBV7-2; j_call: TRBJ1-5; clone_size: once; d_call: TRBD1; cdr3_nt: TGTGCCAGCAGCTGGACAGGGGGCAGGAGCAATCAGCCCCAGCATTTT; cdr3_aa: CASSWTGGRSNQPQHF
v_call: TRBV6-2/TRBV6-3; j_call: TRBJ1-2; clone_size: many; d_call: .; cdr3_nt: TGTGCCAGCAGTTACTCACCAGGGGATCTTCAAGGCTACACCTTC; cdr3_aa: CASSYSPGDLQGYTF
v_call: TRBV6-1; j_call: TRBJ2-1; clone_size: few; d_call: .; cdr3_nt: TGTGCCAGCAGTCCGGGAAATCGGGCAAGGGGCAATGAGCAGTTCTTC; cdr3_aa: CASSPGNRARGNEQFF